This T cell receptor (beta chain) emerged from a study of Siglec-9 on CD8 T cells in melanoma. Study-wide results and limits: An effector memory CD8+ T-cell subset seemingly accumulating in melanoma was reportedly marked and regulated by Siglec-9.

From germline, CDR1 is MNHNS and CDR2 SASEGT. Trimming took 2 bases from V and 0 from J; bases not matched to a gene: 5. The CDR3 has 16 residues. In this sample, this clone is medium-sized. Its target is not known. Clones were sequenced by immunoSEQ multiplex PCR, and TCRdb holds only the in-frame ones, with some missing. The table lists roughly 35,000 clones, more than 65% of them singletons, with under 2% in the top ten. Sequencing used Siglec-9- CD8+ T cells sorted from blood. The TCR originated in a human donor in good health. The J gene is TRBJ2-7, the V gene TRBV6-1, with TRBD2 matching 9 bases. CDR3 sequence (DNA): TGTGCCAGCAGTGAATCCGCGGGAGGGAGCTCCTACGAGCAGTACTTC. Its protein is CASSESAGGSSYEQYF.